A single sample gave rise to the 24 T cell receptor beta chains below, sequenced in a study of cytotoxic CD8 clonotypes in ibrutinib-treated CLL. Measured with immunoSEQ multiplex PCR; TCRdb has only the in-frame clones, and not every one. Among 150,000 or so clones listed, around nine tenths were seen once. Specimen: PBMCs, collected at disease progression, from a patient treated with ibrutinib. These receptor sequences come from a human donor with chronic lymphocytic leukemia.

For the CDR3, the DNA is TGCGCCAGCAGCCTAGGACGGAGGGCCACCGGGGAGCTGTTTTTT. It is translated as CASSLGRRATGELFF. The chain carries TRBV4-1 and TRBJ2-2; possible D gene TRBD2, 6 bases. Germline CDR1 is MGHRA and CDR2 is YSYEKL. CDR3 length equals 15 residues. Trimming shortened V by 4 bases and J by 4 bases, and 13 bases separated the two germline ends.

This rearrangement joins TRBV6-6 to TRBJ1-5; D may be TRBD1 (5 bases). Trimming took off 6 bases at V and 5 bases at J, with 17 bases between the two ends. CDR1 and CDR2 (germline): MNHNY, SVGAGI (reference sequence). This CDR3 region has 15 residues. CDR3 in DNA: TGTGCCAGCAGGACTAAAACGGGCAGGGATCAGCCCCAGCATTTT. It encodes CASRTKTGRDQPQHF.

This clone was seen only once. The chain links TRBV7-8 to TRBJ2-7; no firm D call. Germline-derived CDR1 and CDR2 are SGHVS and FQNEAQ. This CDR3 spans 16 amino acids. Trimming cost V 4 bases and J 3 bases, with 19 bases left between them. The DNA of the CDR3 is TGTGCCAGCAGCTCCACCCCCGGCGGATGGGGCTACGAGCAGTACTTC. It specifies CASSSTPGGWGYEQYF.

The gene calls are TRBV19 and TRBJ2-7, with 8 positions matching TRBD1. Germline loops: CDR1 LNHDA, CDR2 SQIVND (reference sequence). Trimming removed 1 base from V and 8 bases from J; junction bases left unmatched: 10. The CDR3 totals 15 residues. CDR3 sequence: CASSIATGARQKQYF. CDR3 nucleotide sequence: TGTGCCAGTAGTATAGCGACAGGGGCCCGGCAAAAGCAGTACTTC.

CDR3 nucleotide sequence: TGTGCCATCAGTGAGTCTTTAGACATGAACACTGAAGCTTTCTTT. It translates to CAISESLDMNTEAFF. The rearrangement links TRBV10-3 to TRBJ1-1, with D unresolved. This CDR3 is 15 amino acids long. Per germline, CDR1 ENHRY and CDR2 SYGVKD. V gave up 0 bases and J gave up 0 bases, with 8 bases separating them.

The chain is built from TRBV5-5 and TRBJ2-7; 7 bases map to TRBD1. The CDR3 has 13 residues. V gave up 4 bases and J gave up 4 bases; unmatched junction bases: 5. Germline V gives CDR1 SGHKS, CDR2 YYEKEE (reference sequence). CDR3 DNA sequence: TGTGCCAGCAGCCCGGACAGGATTTACGAGCAGTACTTC. It is translated as CASSPDRIYEQYF.

This clone was detected only once. Within the sample, other DNA sequences also encode this same CDR3. The chain is built from TRBV5-1 and TRBJ1-4; 11 bases map to TRBD1. V dropped 0 bases and J dropped 8; count of bases not matched to a gene: 0. Germline CDR1 and CDR2: SGHRS and YFSETQ. The length of the CDR3 is 14 residues. CDR3 amino acids: CASSLGTGGEKLFF. The DNA for the CDR3 is TGCGCCAGCAGCTTGGGGACAGGGGGCGAAAAACTGTTTTTT.

The rearrangement links TRBV4-1 to TRBJ2-7, with 9 bases identical to TRBD1. CDR1 MGHRA and CDR2 YSYEKL come from the germline V gene. The trim removed 4 bases at V and 4 bases at J, leaving 8 bases unmatched. The CDR3 spans 15 residues. The CDR3 protein is CASSRGTGLLYEQYF. Here the CDR3 DNA reads TGCGCCAGCAGCCGCGGGACAGGGCTCCTATACGAGCAGTACTTC.

This chain connects TRBV7-3 to TRBJ1-1; 7 bases are shared with TRBD1. Trimming removed 5 bases from V and 3 bases from J; junction bases left unmatched: 3. The V gene's germline CDR1 is SGHTA and CDR2 FQGTGA. The CDR3 contains 13 residues. CDR3: CASSADRDTEAFF. The CDR3 DNA reads TGTGCCAGCAGCGCAGACAGGGACACTGAAGCTTTCTTT.

The chain employs TRBV9 and TRBJ2-3; 9 nucleotides line up with TRBD2. V shed 2 bases and J 5 bases; nucleotides not matched to a gene: 6. The CDR3 length is 15 residues. The germline CDR1 and CDR2 sequences are SGDLS and YYNGEE. CDR3 DNA sequence: TGTGCCAGCAGCGTTGCGGGAGGGCCGGGAGATACGCAGTATTTT. This translates into CASSVAGGPGDTQYF.

This clone was detected a few times. The chain joins TRBV11-3 to TRBJ2-3; D unresolved. V lost 1 base to trimming and J lost 0 bases, with 8 bases between them. Germline loops: CDR1 SGHNT, CDR2 YENEEA. The CDR3 has 15 residues. The CDR3 bases are TGTGCCAGCAGCTTAGTTTCAACTAGCACAGATACGCAGTATTTT. Translation gives CASSLVSTSTDTQYF.

This clone was picked up a small number of times. J is TRBJ2-5 and V is TRBV7-2; 7 bases agree with TRBD1. Germline V lookup: CDR1 SGHTA, CDR2 FQGNSA. V trimming: 5 bases; J trimming: 6 bases; junction bases outside the gene matches: 6. The CDR3 sequence is 13 residues long. DNA of the CDR3: TGTGCCAGCAGCCACAGACAGGGACAGACCCAGTACTTC. Translated, it gives CASSHRQGQTQYF.

This clone has just one count. The chain couples TRBV28 to TRBJ1-5; D remains ambiguous. Germline V gene data show CDR1 as MDHEN and CDR2 as SYDVKM. V lost 7 bases, J lost 1 base, and 14 bases lay in between. This CDR3 contains 15 residues. In nucleotides, the CDR3 is TGTGCCAGCACCCAAGAGGGCAGGAGCAATCAGCCCCAGCATTTT. Residues: CASTQEGRSNQPQHF. The full variable domain, in which reference TRBV28 and TRBJ1-5 provide the parts outside the CDR3, is DVKVTQSSRYLVKRTGEKVFLECVQDMDHENMFWYRQDPGLGLRLIYFSYDVKMKEKGDIPEGYSVSREKKERFSLILESASTNQTSMYLCASTQEGRSNQPQHFGDGTRLSIL.

The chain uses TRBV27 and TRBJ2-7; no firm D call. The CDR3 has 16 residues. Trimming pared 5 bases from V and 2 bases from J, leaving 19 bases between. Germline loops: CDR1 MNHEY, CDR2 SMNVEV (reference sequence). DNA of the CDR3: TGTGCCAGCAGTCCTATTAGGACCCTCCCGCCCTACGAGCAGTACTTC. Protein: CASSPIRTLPPYEQYF.

In DNA, the CDR3 is TGTGCCAGCAGCTTAGCGGGGGGGCACGAGCAGTACTTC. It is translated as CASSLAGGHEQYF. The V gene is TRBV7-9, the J gene TRBJ2-7; a possible D gene is TRBD2 (7 bases). V was trimmed by 0 bases and J by 5 bases, leaving 8 bases between them. Germline V gives CDR1 SEHNR, CDR2 FQNEAQ (reference sequence). The CDR3 is 13 residues long.

In the case of this clone: Other DNA sequences in the same sample also yield this CDR3. V gene TRBV4-2 combines with J gene TRBJ2-7; 12 bases are shared with TRBD2. J gave up 2 bases and V 1 base, and 0 bases lay outside the gene matches. The CDR3 length is 15 residues. Germline CDR1 LGHNA, CDR2 YNFKEQ. Here the CDR3 DNA reads TGTGCCAGCAGCCAAGGACTAGCGGGGGCCTACGAGCAGTACTTC. Its protein is CASSQGLAGAYEQYF.

The rearrangement joins TRBV11-1 to TRBJ2-5; 8 bases fit TRBD1. The germline CDR1 and CDR2 sequences are SGHAT and FQDESV (reference sequence). This CDR3 contains 15 residues. V lost 3 bases, J lost 3 bases, and 6 bases stayed unmatched. CDR3 in DNA: TGTGCCAGCAGCTTGCAGGGGGCGCGAAAAGAGACCCAGTACTTC. This codes for CASSLQGARKETQYF.

This clone has more than one count but fewer than ten. The rearrangement joins TRBV30 to TRBJ2-2; D is ambiguous. The CDR3 contains 11 residues. The V end was cut by 1 base, the J end by 7 bases, with 4 bases between. The germline CDR1 and CDR2 sequences are GTSNPN and SVGIG (reference sequence). The CDR3 is CAWSGGGELFF. CDR3 coding DNA: TGTGCCTGGAGTGGTGGCGGGGAGCTGTTTTTT.

This chain uses TRBV11-2 with TRBJ1-2; D might be TRBD1 (5 bases). The germline gives CDR1 SGHAT, CDR2 FQNNGV. The length of the CDR3 is 14 residues. V lost 2 bases and J 4 bases, leaving 11 bases between the germline ends. This chain's CDR3 is CASSLPRDVYGYTF. CDR3 DNA: TGTGCCAGCAGCTTACCCCGGGACGTCTATGGCTACACCTTC.

The V call is TRBV11-2, the J call TRBJ2-7; the D gene is possibly TRBD2 (6 bases). CDR3 length: 14 residues. V lost 0 bases and J 3 bases, leaving 9 bases between the germline ends. Per germline, CDR1 SGHAT and CDR2 FQNNGV. The CDR3 is CASSLDRRGYEQYF. The CDR3 region has the DNA TGTGCCAGCAGCTTAGATAGGAGGGGCTACGAGCAGTACTTC.

This clone appeared once. The chain employs TRBV4-1 and TRBJ2-3; 12 bases match TRBD2. After removal of 2 bases from V and 6 bases from J, the junction contained 9 bases not matched to a gene. The CDR3 length is 17 residues. The germline V gene encodes CDR1 MGHRA and CDR2 YSYEKL. CDR3 nucleotide sequence: TGCGCCAGCAGCCAATACACGACTAGCGGGAGTTCTGATACGCAGTATTTT. Its translation is CASSQYTTSGSSDTQYF.

J is TRBJ2-7 and V is TRBV29-1; 7 bases match TRBD2. The junction had 13 bases not matched to a gene; V was cut back by 8 bases and J by 6 bases. This CDR3 spans 13 amino acids. Per germline, CDR1 SQVTM and CDR2 ANQGSEA. The DNA for the CDR3 is TGCAGCTATCGAGCGGGACTTCTGGGCGAGCAGTACTTC. This encodes CSYRAGLLGEQYF.

The gene calls are TRBV29-1 and TRBJ1-1, with D unclear. CDR1 and CDR2 from the germline V gene are SQVTM and ANQGSEA. The germline V and J ends were trimmed by 5 bases and 5 bases, with 9 bases remaining between them. This CDR3 contains 11 residues. DNA for the CDR3: TGCAGCGTTAGAACCGGAACTGAAGCTTTCTTT. Encoded protein: CSVRTGTEAFF.

V usage is TRBV19 and J usage is TRBJ2-7, with D perhaps matching TRBD1 (6 bases). Trimming took 3 bases from V and 0 from J, leaving 18 bases between them. Looked up from germline, CDR1 is LNHDA and CDR2 is SQIVND (reference sequence). The CDR3 is made up of 17 amino acids. The CDR3 nucleotides are TGTGCCAGTAGTATCTCATTTGCAGGGGAAGGCTCCTACGAGCAGTACTTC. It is translated as CASSISFAGEGSYEQYF.